This paragraph reports one TCR beta chain. Which antigen it targets is not known. It has no much larger one-base neighbor in the sample; base qualities were not kept. The library was produced with the immunoSEQ multiplex PCR assay. Adaptive Biotechnologies carried out TCRB amplification, library preparation, sequencing and preliminary bioinformatics at Survey level resolution. On the authors' methods: In R, clonality was calculated as 1 minus the normalized Shannon entropy, and the Gini index was computed using the R package ineq. Overlap score was the summed counts of shared sequences divided by total counts of all sequences in both compared samples. Significance of shared clonotypes was assessed by Fisher's exact test, with a theoretical repertoire of 10^7 TCRB sequences assumed. Entries here come from immuneACCESS through TCRdb and include only in-frame sequences with V and J called. Some clones fail to appear in such tables; in the studies checked, an unresolved V gene covers under half of the shortfall, and the cause of the remainder is unknown. The DNA was the basis for D and trimming; V, J and clone size are from that table. Recorded for this sample are about 14,000 clones; 78% of them occurred a single time. The ten largest clones capture 0.4% to 0.55% of the sample.

The trim is 5 bases for V and 3 bases for J, with a gap of 11 bases between the germline ends. Including cysteine and phenylalanine, the CDR3 has 14 amino acids. Only the CDR3 DNA stays, 42 bases, in frame from base 1. The CDR1 and CDR2 encoded by the germline V gene are SGHTA and FQGNSA. This sample is part of a study of follicular helper T cells after annual influenza vaccination (TCRdb year 2017). For the study in its entirety: After each seasonal influenza vaccination, blood samples were collected on days 0, 7 and 28. To study recall of cTfh clones, some subjects were followed through successive annual vaccinations in the 2013-2014, 2014-2015 and 2015-2016 seasons. The 2013-2014 samples were cryopreserved, while the 2015 samples were processed right after collection. Six subjects had multi-year samples: four covered two vaccination seasons and two covered three seasons. One week after vaccination, a second recruited cohort of more than nine subjects (Table S1) displayed a similar ICOS+CD38+ cTfh response. Overall study outcomes, separate from this receptor: Rare clonotypes could not be sampled because productive TCRB sequences were recovered from only about 9.5-23% of the analyzed cells. ICOS+CD38+ cTfh clonality correlated with the frequency of that population, and its change correlated with the change in circulating plasmablast frequency. Successive annual vaccinations recalled a recurrent oligoclonal ICOS+CD38+ cTfh response that contained tetramer and AIM influenza-specific clonotypes. Undersampling of the much larger non-cTfh compartments could not be excluded when assessing influenza clone enrichment. Day 7 ICOS+CD38+ clones were most often found later in ICOS-CD38- cTfh, suggesting that subset may serve as a memory reservoir.

This specimen's time point label, per the study, means: 2015-2016 season, pre-vaccination. TCRB sequencing was used to follow sorted CD4 subsets from the blood of adults before and after they were given the seasonal inactivated influenza vaccine (Fluvarix). To be eligible, subjects had to live in the community and must not have received influenza vaccine in the previous 6 months. Influenza vaccine contraindications, substance abuse, HIV/AIDS, active malignancy, immunomodulatory medication and active illness such as respiratory infection were included among the exclusion criteria. At each time point, about 35 to 100 mL of blood was collected. Either Ficoll-Paque PLUS or SepMate separation was used to isolate PBMC. As a non-Tfh comparison subset, CXCR5- memory CD4 T cells were sorted. Before DNA extraction, cell subsets were sorted from PBMC on a BD FACS Aria.

The receptor was isolated from an adult who received the influenza vaccine. This sample comprised CXCR5- memory CD4+ T cells sorted from blood, obtained on the day of influenza vaccination. The intended sense of this specimen's cell subset or site label: CXCR5- memory CD4 T cells. The rearranged segments are TRBV7-2 and TRBJ1-3, with the D segment identity uncertain. The CDR3 corresponds to CASSISTIGNTIYF. The nucleotide sequence is TGTGCCAGCAGCATAAGTACCATTGGAAACACCATATATTTT.